The source of this TCR beta chain is a study of control samples from healthy donors and cancer patients. The method was immunoSEQ multiplex PCR; TCRdb's version includes in-frame clones alone and lacks a portion of them. The data hold about 150,000 clones, with 88% observed a single time. This CDR3 region has 17 residues. V was clipped by 2 bases and J by 10 bases; unmatched bases: 8. The V gene's germline CDR1 is KGHDR and CDR2 SFDVKD. The sequence derives from a man younger than 30 in good health. Sequencing used blood. The V gene is TRBV24-1, the J gene TRBJ2-2, with TRBD2 identical over 14 bases. The CDR3 nucleotides read TGTGCCACCAGTGATTGGAGACTAGCGGGGGGGCAGTTGGAGCTGTTTTTT. It translates to CATSDWRLAGGQLELFF.